One sample yielded the 11 T cell receptor beta chains listed below, sequenced in a study of blood T cell repertoires in COVID-19. Using immunoSEQ multiplex PCR, the repertoire was profiled, and TCRdb retains in-frame clones only, with some absent. The table has 300,000 to 400,000 clones, more than 75% seen once. Sequenced material: peripheral blood. The origin of the receptors is a woman in her sixties with COVID-19, enrolled during active disease.

This chain links TRBV10-2 with TRBJ2-4, with 7 positions matching TRBD2. Losses at the gene ends were 9 bases for V and 3 bases for J; bases not matched to a gene: 8. The CDR3 covers 14 residues. Per the germline V gene, CDR1 is WSHSY and CDR2 is SAAADI. CDR3 sequence: CASGVRDYKNIQYF. Here the CDR3 DNA reads TGCGCCAGTGGAGTTCGGGACTACAAAAACATTCAGTACTTC.

This rearrangement joins TRBV7-2 to TRBJ1-2; D unresolved. The germline V and J ends were trimmed by 2 bases and 0 bases, with 7 bases remaining between them. CDR3 length: 14 amino acids. Per the germline V gene, CDR1 is SGHTA and CDR2 is FQGNSA. DNA for the CDR3: TGTGCCAGCAGCTTATCCTCGTCTAACTATGGCTACACCTTC. The encoded protein is CASSLSSSNYGYTF.

This clone was observed once. The chain recombines TRBV5-6 with TRBJ2-2; 11 bases match TRBD1. V was pared by 4 bases and J by 4 bases, with 3 bases of the junction left unmatched. The CDR3 extends over 15 amino acids. Germline V gene lookup returns CDR1 SGHDT and CDR2 YYEEEE. CDR3 DNA sequence: TGTGCCAGCAGCCCCGGACAGGGGGCCACCGGGGAGCTGTTTTTT. Translated, it gives CASSPGQGATGELFF.

The chain uses TRBV10-3 and TRBJ2-7, with 9 bases fitting TRBD1. The CDR3 sequence is 15 residues long. Germline lookup yields CDR1 ENHRY and CDR2 SYGVKD. V trimming: 0 bases; J trimming: 5 bases; junction bases outside the gene matches: 5. In nucleotides, the CDR3 is TGTGCCATCAGTGAGTCCACGGGACAGGGAGACGAGCAGTACTTC. Encoded protein: CAISESTGQGDEQYF.

This CDR3 is CATSDLPSSGSTDTQYF. CDR3 DNA: TGTGCCACCAGTGATCTACCCTCTAGCGGCAGCACAGATACGCAGTATTTT. J is TRBJ2-3 and V is TRBV24-1, with TRBD2 identical over 7 bases. The V segment lost 3 bases and the J segment 0 bases; nucleotides outside the gene matches: 8. The CDR3 length is 17 residues. The V gene's germline CDR1 is KGHDR and CDR2 SFDVKD.

A single count supports this clone. This rearrangement joins TRBV19 to TRBJ2-1, with D perhaps TRBD1 (5 bases). The CDR3 is 13 amino acids. V was cut by 5 bases and J by 10 bases, with 15 bases left in between. Looked up from germline, CDR1 is LNHDA and CDR2 is SQIVND (reference sequence). This chain's CDR3 is CASSLQGVGEQFF. CDR3 nucleotides: TGTGCCAGTAGTCTTCAAGGGGTAGGAGAGCAGTTCTTC.

V and J are TRBV5-1 and TRBJ1-3; D gene ambiguous. Deletions cut 5 bases from V and 0 bases from J, with 9 bases between. Looked up from germline, CDR1 is SGHRS and CDR2 is YFSETQ. The CDR3 runs 14 residues. CDR3 in DNA: TGCGCCAGCAGGGTCCAGGACTCTGGAAACACCATATATTTT. Translating it yields CASRVQDSGNTIYF.

This chain links TRBV19 with TRBJ2-3; the D gene is possibly TRBD2 (5 bases). V lost 1 base and J 3 bases, leaving 5 bases between the germline ends. CDR3 length: 13 residues. Germline V lookup: CDR1 LNHDA, CDR2 SQIVND (reference sequence). The DNA of the CDR3 is TGTGCCAGTAGTATAGCGGGAACAGATACGCAGTATTTT. It encodes CASSIAGTDTQYF.

The rearrangement uses TRBV12-3 or TRBV12-4 and TRBJ2-1, with 7 bases matching TRBD1. This CDR3 has 12 residues. Losses at the gene ends were 4 bases for V and 14 bases for J; bases not matched to a gene: 8. The CDR3 loop reads CASSYLDRAKFF. CDR3 sequence (DNA): TGTGCCAGCAGTTATCTTGACAGGGCGAAGTTCTTC.

The J gene is TRBJ1-6, the V gene TRBV19; D call uncertain. The germline V gene encodes CDR1 LNHDA and CDR2 SQIVND (reference sequence). The CDR3 spans 14 residues. The V and J ends lost 6 bases and 8 bases respectively, with 14 bases between them. CDR3 residues: CASSKIDVDSPLHF. CDR3 nucleotides: TGTGCCAGTAGCAAGATAGATGTGGATTCACCCCTCCACTTT.

V and J are TRBV5-1 and TRBJ2-3; 10 bases are a match to TRBD2. Losses at the gene ends were 0 bases for V and 4 bases for J; bases not matched to a gene: 8. CDR3 length: 17 amino acids. Per germline, CDR1 SGHRS and CDR2 YFSETQ. CDR3 sequence: CASSLGGLAGAPDTQYF. CDR3 nucleotides: TGCGCCAGCAGCTTGGGGGGGCTAGCGGGGGCCCCAGATACGCAGTATTTT.